Listed below are T cell receptor beta chains from one sample, sequenced in a study of graft-versus-host responses after intestinal transplantation. The method was immunoSEQ multiplex PCR; TCRdb's version includes in-frame clones alone and lacks a portion of them. Of about 69,000 clones listed, roughly 90% are singletons. Sequences were derived from bone marrow, sampled approximately 700 days after intestinal transplantation. The receptors shown here come from a human patient who received an intestinal transplant, so some T cells may come from the graft donor. CDR3s include the opening cysteine and the closing phenylalanine or tryptophan. The D gene is left open where the match is weak. Where a row states a size, it is once, few, many or the class of an expanded clone; other rows omit it.

v_gene: TRBV4-1
d_gene: .
abundance: .
j_gene: TRBJ1-4
CDR3aa: CASSQDPASNEKLFF
CDR3nt: TGCGCCAGCAGCCAAGATCCCGCGAGTAATGAAAAACTGTTTTTT

v_gene: TRBV9
d_gene: .
abundance: once
j_gene: TRBJ1-5
CDR3aa: CASSVGRGGGNQPQHF
CDR3nt: TGTGCCAGCAGCGTAGGACGGGGTGGGGGCAATCAGCCCCAGCATTTT

v_gene: TRBV5-4
d_gene: TRBD2
abundance: .
j_gene: TRBJ2-7
CDR3aa: CASSLSGLAGGEQYF
CDR3nt: TGTGCCAGCAGCCTGTCGGGACTAGCGGGGGGCGAGCAGTACTTC

v_gene: TRBV2
d_gene: .
abundance: .
j_gene: TRBJ1-1
CDR3aa: CASSDRSEAFF
CDR3nt: TGTGCCAGCAGTGACCGGAGCGAAGCTTTCTTT

v_gene: TRBV5-6
d_gene: .
abundance: .
j_gene: TRBJ1-5
CDR3aa: CASSSTGSNQPQHF
CDR3nt: TGTGCCAGCAGCTCCACCGGGAGCAATCAGCCCCAGCATTTT

v_gene: TRBV15
d_gene: .
abundance: few
j_gene: TRBJ1-6
CDR3aa: CATSSRGSPLHF
CDR3nt: TGTGCCACCAGCAGTAGGGGGTCACCCCTCCACTTT

v_gene: TRBV11-2
d_gene: .
abundance: .
j_gene: TRBJ2-1
CDR3aa: CASSLGGSYNEQFF
CDR3nt: TGTGCCAGCAGCTTAGGAGGCTCCTACAATGAGCAGTTCTTC

v_gene: TRBV6-1
d_gene: .
abundance: .
j_gene: TRBJ2-5
CDR3aa: CASRPAAQETQYF
CDR3nt: TGTGCCAGCAGGCCGGCAGCCCAAGAGACCCAGTACTTC

v_gene: TRBV29-1
d_gene: TRBD2
abundance: .
j_gene: TRBJ2-7
CDR3aa: CSVEDQGRGAYEQYF
CDR3nt: TGCAGCGTTGAAGACCAGGGACGGGGGGCCTACGAGCAGTACTTC

v_gene: TRBV7-9
d_gene: TRBD2
abundance: .
j_gene: TRBJ2-2
CDR3aa: CASSASSGGGELFF
CDR3nt: TGTGCCAGCAGCGCCTCCTCGGGAGGCGGGGAGCTGTTTTTT

v_gene: TRBV11-2
d_gene: TRBD1
abundance: once
j_gene: TRBJ2-1
CDR3aa: CASFGGTGVYNEQFF
CDR3nt: TGTGCCAGCTTTGGGGGTACAGGGGTCTACAATGAGCAGTTCTTC

v_gene: TRBV6-5
d_gene: .
abundance: .
j_gene: TRBJ1-1
CDR3aa: CASSSTAYEAFF
CDR3nt: TGTGCCAGCAGTTCCACCGCGTATGAAGCTTTCTTT

v_gene: TRBV28
d_gene: .
abundance: .
j_gene: TRBJ2-2
CDR3aa: CASSLIGSVLPTGELFF
CDR3nt: TGTGCCAGCAGTTTAATCGGGTCGGTATTACCCACCGGGGAGCTGTTTTTT

v_gene: TRBV7-3
d_gene: TRBD2
abundance: .
j_gene: TRBJ2-5
CDR3aa: CASSAGTSGPGGTQYF
CDR3nt: TGTGCCAGCAGCGCCGGGACTAGCGGGCCTGGCGGGACCCAGTACTTC

v_gene: TRBV5-1
d_gene: .
abundance: .
j_gene: TRBJ2-2
CDR3aa: CASSGILTGRAGELFF
CDR3nt: TGCGCCAGCAGCGGGATACTGACAGGGAGGGCCGGGGAGCTGTTTTTT

v_gene: TRBV5-1
d_gene: .
abundance: .
j_gene: TRBJ2-3
CDR3aa: CASSTTNPLADTQYF
CDR3nt: TGCGCCAGCAGCACGACCAACCCACTAGCAGATACGCAGTATTTT

v_gene: TRBV6-5
d_gene: .
abundance: .
j_gene: TRBJ2-6
CDR3aa: CASSYGGSGANVLTF
CDR3nt: TGTGCCAGCAGTTACGGGGGCTCTGGGGCCAACGTCCTGACTTTC

v_gene: TRBV6-1
d_gene: .
abundance: .
j_gene: TRBJ2-2
CDR3aa: CASSVRAGPTSHGELFF
CDR3nt: TGTGCCAGCAGTGTTCGGGCAGGCCCTACTTCCCACGGGGAGCTGTTTTTT

v_gene: TRBV6-1
d_gene: TRBD1
abundance: .
j_gene: TRBJ2-7
CDR3aa: CASSVGETGSYEQYF
CDR3nt: TGTGCCAGCAGTGTTGGAGAGACAGGGTCCTACGAGCAGTACTTC

v_gene: TRBV11-2
d_gene: .
abundance: .
j_gene: TRBJ2-5
CDR3aa: CASSGIRYQETQYF
CDR3nt: TGTGCCAGCAGCGGAATACGCTACCAAGAGACCCAGTACTTC

v_gene: TRBV5-1
d_gene: .
abundance: once
j_gene: TRBJ2-3
CDR3aa: CASSGPSSTDTQYF
CDR3nt: TGCGCCAGCAGCGGCCCCTCTAGCACAGATACGCAGTATTTT

v_gene: TRBV29-1
d_gene: TRBD2
abundance: .
j_gene: TRBJ2-1
CDR3aa: CSVGGRLAGVLEQFF
CDR3nt: TGCAGCGTTGGGGGACGGCTAGCGGGAGTGCTTGAGCAGTTCTTC

v_gene: TRBV6-1
d_gene: .
abundance: few
j_gene: TRBJ1-5
CDR3aa: CATGRGDGNQPQHF
CDR3nt: TGTGCCACCGGGCGGGGGGATGGCAATCAGCCCCAGCATTTT

v_gene: TRBV19
d_gene: .
abundance: .
j_gene: TRBJ1-1
CDR3aa: CASRIRGYTEAFF
CDR3nt: TGTGCCAGTCGGATCCGAGGTTACACTGAAGCTTTCTTT

v_gene: TRBV10-3
d_gene: TRBD1
abundance: .
j_gene: TRBJ1-1
CDR3aa: CAISEPGQASFFGVNTEAFF
CDR3nt: TGTGCCATCAGTGAGCCGGGACAGGCGAGCTTCTTTGGGGTGAACACTGAAGCTTTCTTT

v_gene: TRBV7-2
d_gene: .
abundance: .
j_gene: TRBJ2-7
CDR3aa: CASSLGTAYEQYF
CDR3nt: TGTGCCAGCAGCTTAGGGACAGCTTACGAGCAGTACTTC

v_gene: TRBV5-4
d_gene: .
abundance: once
j_gene: TRBJ2-7
CDR3aa: CASSIRDWPGDEQYF
CDR3nt: TGTGCCAGCAGCATCCGGGACTGGCCGGGAGACGAGCAGTACTTC

v_gene: TRBV4-1
d_gene: .
abundance: .
j_gene: TRBJ2-7
CDR3aa: CASSQDTEQYF
CDR3nt: TGCGCCAGCAGCCAAGATACCGAGCAGTACTTC

v_gene: TRBV5-5
d_gene: TRBD1
abundance: .
j_gene: TRBJ1-2
CDR3aa: CASSRITGTGYDGYTF
CDR3nt: TGTGCCAGCAGCCGAATCACCGGGACAGGGTATGATGGCTACACCTTC

v_gene: TRBV19
d_gene: .
abundance: .
j_gene: TRBJ1-2
CDR3aa: CASSFPRTGDLLETNYGYTF
CDR3nt: TGTGCCAGTAGTTTTCCCCGGACGGGGGACCTACTCGAAACTAACTATGGCTACACCTTC

v_gene: TRBV27
d_gene: .
abundance: .
j_gene: TRBJ2-3
CDR3aa: CASSSLEPSTDTQYF
CDR3nt: TGTGCCAGCAGTTCCCTCGAACCTAGCACAGATACGCAGTATTTT

v_gene: TRBV7-6
d_gene: TRBD2
abundance: .
j_gene: TRBJ2-7
CDR3aa: CASSSIAGGVDEQYF
CDR3nt: TGTGCCAGCAGCTCGATAGCGGGAGGGGTTGACGAGCAGTACTTC

v_gene: TRBV29-1
d_gene: .
abundance: .
j_gene: TRBJ1-1
CDR3aa: CSVLPGVHDTEAFF
CDR3nt: TGCAGCGTTCTACCAGGGGTGCACGACACTGAAGCTTTCTTT

v_gene: TRBV6-6
d_gene: .
abundance: .
j_gene: TRBJ1-2
CDR3aa: CASSHGGAMDYGYTF
CDR3nt: TGTGCCAGCAGTCACGGGGGAGCCATGGACTATGGCTACACCTTC

v_gene: TRBV9
d_gene: .
abundance: .
j_gene: TRBJ1-1
CDR3aa: CASSPYNSPNTEAFF
CDR3nt: TGTGCCAGCAGCCCTTATAATAGCCCGAACACTGAAGCTTTCTTT

v_gene: TRBV7-6
d_gene: .
abundance: .
j_gene: TRBJ2-1
CDR3aa: CASSARWTNTEQFF
CDR3nt: TGTGCCAGCAGCGCGAGATGGACTAACACTGAGCAGTTCTTC

v_gene: TRBV27
d_gene: .
abundance: once
j_gene: TRBJ1-2
CDR3aa: CASSLGVDSYYGYTF
CDR3nt: TGTGCCAGCAGTTTAGGGGTAGACAGTTACTATGGCTACACCTTC

v_gene: TRBV7-9
d_gene: TRBD2
abundance: .
j_gene: TRBJ2-3
CDR3aa: CASSPASGGDTDTQYF
CDR3nt: TGTGCCAGCAGCCCCGCTAGCGGGGGGGACACAGATACGCAGTATTTT

v_gene: TRBV7-9
d_gene: .
abundance: .
j_gene: TRBJ2-3
CDR3aa: CASSPEIQEQYF
CDR3nt: TGTGCCAGCAGCCCGGAGATCCAGGAGCAGTATTTT

v_gene: TRBV7-6
d_gene: .
abundance: .
j_gene: TRBJ2-7
CDR3aa: CASSSRADSYEQYF
CDR3nt: TGTGCCAGCAGCTCCAGAGCGGACTCCTACGAGCAGTACTTC

v_gene: TRBV29-1
d_gene: TRBD1
abundance: once
j_gene: TRBJ2-2
CDR3aa: CSGQGAGELFF
CDR3nt: TGCAGCGGACAGGGGGCCGGGGAGCTGTTTTTT